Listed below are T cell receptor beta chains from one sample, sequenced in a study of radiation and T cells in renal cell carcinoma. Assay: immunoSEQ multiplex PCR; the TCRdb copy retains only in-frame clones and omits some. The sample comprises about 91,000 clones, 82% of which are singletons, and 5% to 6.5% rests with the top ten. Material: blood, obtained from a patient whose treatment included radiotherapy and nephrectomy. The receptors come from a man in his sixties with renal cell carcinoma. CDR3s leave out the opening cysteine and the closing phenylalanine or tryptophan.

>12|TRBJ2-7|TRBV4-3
ASSQDKGADEQY
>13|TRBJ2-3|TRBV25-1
ASNSGGRAGDTQY
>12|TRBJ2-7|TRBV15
ATSRVAGAYEQY
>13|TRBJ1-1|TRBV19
ASRSFGGENTEAF
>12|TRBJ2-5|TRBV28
ASSLGQGARRPY
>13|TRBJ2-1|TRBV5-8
ASSLDLTSGNEQF
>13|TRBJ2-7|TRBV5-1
ASSLTSGRIYEQY
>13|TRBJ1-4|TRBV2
ASRGTGGTNEKLF
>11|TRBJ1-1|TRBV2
ASSPHRDTEAF
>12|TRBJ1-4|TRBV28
ASSYGLPGEKLF
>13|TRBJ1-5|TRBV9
ASSVGVTRDQPQH
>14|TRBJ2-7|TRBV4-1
ASSQTAVRGPVEQY
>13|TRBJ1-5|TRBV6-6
ASSYPGQGHQPQH
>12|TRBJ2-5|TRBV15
ATSANSYQETQY
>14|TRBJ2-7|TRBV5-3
ARSRPASSRGYEQY
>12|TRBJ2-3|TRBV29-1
SVAWGTLTDTQY
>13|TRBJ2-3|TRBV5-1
ASSLEQGAQHTQY
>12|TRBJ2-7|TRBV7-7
ASSRQGAPYEQY
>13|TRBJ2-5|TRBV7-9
ASSLLTGTLETQY
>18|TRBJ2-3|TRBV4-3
ASSQEGLAGLRGSTDTQY
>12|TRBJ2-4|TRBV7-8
ASSLAISGNIQY
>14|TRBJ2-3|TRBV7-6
ASSADLATSTDTQY